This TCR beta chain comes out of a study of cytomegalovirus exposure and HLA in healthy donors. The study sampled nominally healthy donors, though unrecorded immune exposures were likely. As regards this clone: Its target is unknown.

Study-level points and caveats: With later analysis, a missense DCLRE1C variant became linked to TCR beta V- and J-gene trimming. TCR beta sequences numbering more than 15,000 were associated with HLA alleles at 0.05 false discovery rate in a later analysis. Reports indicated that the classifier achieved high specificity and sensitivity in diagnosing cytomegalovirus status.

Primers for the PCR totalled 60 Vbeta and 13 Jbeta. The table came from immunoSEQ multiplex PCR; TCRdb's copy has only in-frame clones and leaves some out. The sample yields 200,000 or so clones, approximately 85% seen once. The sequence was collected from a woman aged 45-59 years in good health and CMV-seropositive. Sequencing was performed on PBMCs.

Here the CDR3 reads CASRGGLGRGSSYNEQFF. Here the CDR3 DNA reads TGTGCCAGCAGGGGGGGTCTTGGGCGGGGGAGCTCCTACAATGAGCAGTTCTTC. V gene TRBV7-9 combines with J gene TRBJ2-1; 7 bases match TRBD2. Germline V lookup: CDR1 SEHNR, CDR2 FQNEAQ (reference sequence). This CDR3 contains 18 residues. The V gene end was trimmed by 6 bases and the J gene end by 0 bases; junction bases not matched to a gene: 14.